The 23 T cell receptor beta chains below were found in one sample sequenced in a study of blood T cell repertoires in COVID-19. Sequencing used immunoSEQ multiplex PCR; TCRdb keeps in-frame clones, though not all of them. This repertoire shows almost 400,000 clones, more than 70% found once; its top ten account for 2.3%. The sample comprised peripheral blood. These receptors came from a woman aged 60-70 years with COVID-19, enrolled during active disease.

On this clone: Other DNA sequences within the sample encode an identical CDR3. V and J are TRBV9 and TRBJ2-2; D is unclear. Trimming took 0 bases from V and 0 from J, leaving 3 bases between them. The germline gives CDR1 SGDLS, CDR2 YYNGEE. This CDR3 has 14 residues. The CDR3 DNA reads TGTGCCAGCAGCGTAGCATCGAACACCGGGGAGCTGTTTTTT. Translated: CASSVASNTGELFF.

The table lists this clone with many counts. The rearrangement joins TRBV9 to TRBJ1-1; D is unclear. This CDR3 is 13 amino acids long. The V and J ends lost 4 bases and 11 bases respectively, with 18 bases between them. From germline, CDR1 is SGDLS and CDR2 YYNGEE. The CDR3 DNA sequence: TGTGCCAGCAGCCCCAGCGGGGTGGTGCGGGCTTTCTTT. It yields the protein CASSPSGVVRAFF.

CDR3 DNA: TGTGCCTGTTACAGGGCTGCGGTCCCCACTGAAGCTTTCTTT. This sequence encodes CACYRAAVPTEAFF. The rearrangement joins TRBV30 to TRBJ1-1; tentatively, D is TRBD1 (6 bases). Germline V lookup: CDR1 GTSNPN, CDR2 SVGIG (reference sequence). The CDR3 has 14 residues. V was pared by 6 bases and J by 4 bases, with 18 bases between.

The chain carries TRBV6-1 and TRBJ2-7, with D tentatively TRBD2 (6 bases). This CDR3 is built from 14 residues. V dropped 2 bases and J dropped 4 bases, with 12 bases sitting between them. Germline-derived CDR1 and CDR2 are MNHNS and SASEGT. CDR3 nucleotide sequence: TGTGCCAGCAGTGAAAGGAGGGACCTATACGAGCAGTACTTC. Translated: CASSERRDLYEQYF.

The chain joins TRBV6-6 to TRBJ2-7; TRBD1 matches 8 bases. Germline V gene sequence: CDR1 MNHNY, CDR2 SVGAGI (reference sequence). This CDR3 region has 14 residues. The junction had 3 bases not matched to a gene; V was cut back by 5 bases and J by 0 bases. The CDR3 DNA reads as TGTGCCAGCAGTCTAACAGGGGGCTCCTACGAGCAGTACTTC. Its translation: CASSLTGGSYEQYF.

This chain joins TRBV18 and TRBJ2-3, with D tentatively TRBD2 (6 bases). V shed 0 bases and J shed 5 bases, with 9 bases lying between them. CDR1 is KGHSH, CDR2 LQKENI, per germline. The CDR3 is made up of 14 amino acids. The CDR3 bases are TGTGCCAGCTCACCACCGCCCGGGGGAGATACGCAGTATTTT. Protein sequence: CASSPPPGGDTQYF.

The rearrangement joins TRBV2 to TRBJ2-5; possible D gene TRBD2, 6 bases. Trimming removed 5 bases at V and 3 bases at J, with 19 bases between. This CDR3 is built from 16 residues. Germline CDR1 and CDR2: SNHLY and FYNNEI. The CDR3 region is CASSRGGISGKETQYF. In DNA, the CDR3 is TGTGCCAGCAGTCGCGGAGGGATCTCGGGGAAAGAGACCCAGTACTTC. The full variable domain, in which reference TRBV2 and TRBJ2-5 provide the parts outside the CDR3, is EPEVTQTPSHQVTQMGQEVILRCVPISNHLYFYWYRQILGQKVEFLVSFYNNEISEKSEIFDDQFSVERPDGSNFTLKIRSTKLEDSAMYFCASSRGGISGKETQYFGPGTRLLVL.

CDR3 in DNA: TGCGCCAGCAGCTTGGATCCGACTAGCGGGGGGGGAGATACGCAGTATTTT. This encodes CASSLDPTSGGGDTQYF. The chain joins TRBV5-1 to TRBJ2-3; 14 bases agree with TRBD2. V dropped 0 bases and J dropped 5; count of bases not matched to a gene: 5. CDR1 is SGHRS, CDR2 YFSETQ, per germline. There are 17 residues in the CDR3.

This clone occurred once. The chain has TRBV19 and TRBJ1-1; tentatively, D is TRBD1 (6 bases). The germline CDR1 and CDR2 sequences are LNHDA and SQIVND (reference sequence). This CDR3 has 18 amino acids. V was clipped by 6 bases and J by 0 bases, with 23 bases between them. The chain's CDR3 is CASRTYDRPFAVNTEAFF. CDR3 nucleotide sequence: TGTGCCAGTAGGACCTACGACAGGCCATTTGCCGTGAACACTGAAGCTTTCTTT. The variable domain in full, with the rest retrieved from reference TRBV19 and TRBJ1-1, is DGGITQSPKYLFRKEGQNVTLSCEQNLNHDAMYWYRQDPGQGLRLIYYSQIVNDFQKGDIAEGYSVSREKKESFPLTVTSAQKNPTAFYLCASRTYDRPFAVNTEAFFGQGTRLTVV.

The chain has TRBV9 and TRBJ2-7, with 12 nucleotides matching TRBD2. The V gene's germline CDR1 is SGDLS and CDR2 YYNGEE. J was trimmed by 4 bases and V by 3 bases; bases with no gene match: 17. This CDR3 spans 19 amino acids. The CDR3 region has the DNA TGTGCCAGCAGCGATAGTCGGACTAGCGGGGCCCAGCGGATATACGAGCAGTACTTC. Translating it yields CASSDSRTSGAQRIYEQYF.

Of note for this clone: The same CDR3 is also encoded by other DNA sequences in this sample. V and J are TRBV5-1 and TRBJ2-7; 11 bases agree with TRBD2. J was trimmed by 4 bases and V by 1 base; bases with no gene match: 1. This CDR3 comprises 14 residues. CDR1 is SGHRS and CDR2 is YFSETQ in the germline V gene. For the CDR3, the DNA is TGCGCCAGCAGCTTGACTAGCGGGAGTTACGAGCAGTACTTC. It yields the protein CASSLTSGSYEQYF.

The chain uses TRBV29-1 and TRBJ1-2; D is possibly TRBD1 (5 bases). The CDR3 loop spans 11 amino acids. The V and J ends lost 4 bases and 7 bases respectively, with 10 bases between them. The germline V gene has CDR1 SQVTM and CDR2 ANQGSEA. DNA for the CDR3: TGCAGCGTTGTTTCAGGGATTGGCTACACCTTC. Amino acids: CSVVSGIGYTF. Together with reference TRBV29-1 and TRBJ1-2, the CDR3 gives the full variable domain: SAVISQKPSRDICQRGTSLTIQCQVDSQVTMMFWYRQQPGQSLTLIATANQGSEATYESGFVIDKFPISRPNLTFSTLTVSNMSPEDSSIYLCSVVSGIGYTFGSGTRLTVV.

This clone appeared once. V gene TRBV5-5 combines with J gene TRBJ1-4, with TRBD1 identical over 10 bases. With V trimmed by 4 bases and J by 1 base, 7 bases remained unmatched. Per germline, CDR1 SGHKS and CDR2 YYEKEE (reference sequence). CDR3 length: 17 residues. CDR3 sequence: CASSDRDRGQTNEKLFF. Here the CDR3 DNA reads TGTGCCAGCAGCGACCGGGACAGGGGTCAAACTAATGAAAAACTGTTTTTT.

The rearrangement links TRBV2 to TRBJ2-4; a weak D match, TRBD2 (6 bases). The CDR3 totals 15 residues. Germline loops: CDR1 SNHLY, CDR2 FYNNEI. The germline V and J ends were trimmed by 3 bases and 6 bases, with 15 bases remaining between them. CDR3 nucleotide sequence: TGTGCCAGCAGTGAGGAGATTACCGGGAGAAACATTCAGTACTTC. Translation gives CASSEEITGRNIQYF.

V gene TRBV13 combines with J gene TRBJ1-2; TRBD1 is a possible D gene (6 bases). CDR1 PRHDT and CDR2 FYEKMQ come from the germline V gene (reference sequence). V lost 8 bases to trimming and J lost 6 bases, with 13 bases between them. The CDR3 has 12 residues. The CDR3: CASGQGIDGYTF. In nucleotides, the CDR3 is TGTGCCAGCGGCCAGGGGATTGATGGCTACACCTTC.

CDR3 amino acids: CSGTAAGPYEQYF. The CDR3, as DNA: TGCAGCGGTACAGCGGCGGGGCCCTACGAGCAGTACTTC. The rearrangement uses TRBV29-1 and TRBJ2-7, with D possibly being TRBD2 (6 bases). CDR3 length: 13 residues. The germline V and J ends were trimmed by 7 bases and 2 bases, with 15 bases remaining between them. Germline assignment: CDR1 SQVTM and CDR2 ANQGSEA.

The chain employs TRBV29-1 and TRBJ2-3, with D perhaps TRBD2 (5 bases). The CDR3 covers 10 residues. The germline V and J ends were trimmed by 7 bases and 5 bases, with 7 bases remaining between them. Germline CDR1 is SQVTM and CDR2 is ANQGSEA. This CDR3 is CSGRGDTQYF. The CDR3 DNA reads TGCAGCGGACGGGGAGATACGCAGTATTTT.

V and J are TRBV5-1 and TRBJ2-5; 7 nucleotides line up with TRBD1. The CDR3 is made up of 16 amino acids. CDR1 SGHRS and CDR2 YFSETQ come from the germline V gene. The trim removed 4 bases at V and 1 base at J, leaving 10 bases unmatched. Here the CDR3 DNA reads TGCGCCAGCAGCCGGCGACAGGGTTGGGGCCAAGAGACCCAGTACTTC. Protein sequence: CASSRRQGWGQETQYF.

The V gene is TRBV4-2, the J gene TRBJ1-3; possibly TRBD1 for D (5 bases). Looked up from germline, CDR1 is LGHNA and CDR2 is YNFKEQ. The CDR3 length is 18 residues. V lost 1 base and J 0 bases, leaving 16 bases between the germline ends. Written as DNA, the CDR3 is TGTGCCAGCAGCCAAGCCTTGGGACTGTTGAGCTCTGGAAACACCATATATTTT. It is translated as CASSQALGLLSSGNTIYF.

The chain carries TRBV6-5 and TRBJ1-5; no reliable D call. Germline V gene lookup returns CDR1 MNHEY and CDR2 SVGAGI. There are 14 residues in the CDR3. The germline V and J ends were trimmed by 8 bases and 5 bases, with 16 bases remaining between them. CDR3 nucleotide sequence: TGTGCCAGCCGTCGACTCGGGGTTTATCAGCCCCAGCATTTT. This sequence encodes CASRRLGVYQPQHF.

J is TRBJ2-2 and V is TRBV5-4, with 8 bases that match TRBD1. Trimming cost V 3 bases and J 0 bases; bases outside gene matches: 4. CDR1 SGHNT and CDR2 YYREEE come from the germline V gene (reference sequence). CDR3 size: 16 residues. CDR3 sequence (DNA): TGTGCCAGCAGCTCCGGACAGGGTGCGAACACCGGGGAGCTGTTTTTT. Translation: CASSSGQGANTGELFF.

The chain carries TRBV29-1 and TRBJ2-1, with 13 bases lining up with TRBD2. The germline CDR1 and CDR2 sequences are SQVTM and ANQGSEA. This CDR3 has 15 amino acids. V gave up 1 base and J gave up 6 bases; unmatched junction bases: 3. CDR3 sequence reads: CSVEGTSGGLNEQFF. CDR3 nucleotides: TGCAGCGTTGAAGGGACTAGCGGGGGTCTCAATGAGCAGTTCTTC.

The rearrangement uses TRBV6-8 and TRBJ2-1; D is unresolved. Germline V gives CDR1 MNHGY, CDR2 SAAAGT. Trimming removed 7 bases at V and 6 bases at J, with 22 bases between. The CDR3 consists of 16 residues. The CDR3 nucleotides read TGTGCCAGCACCGCGCGGCGGAAAAGGTCTAGCAATGAGCAGTTCTTC. It yields the protein CASTARRKRSSNEQFF.